A single sample is the source of the 19 T cell receptor beta chains below, sequenced in a study. TCRdb used MiXCR to reprocess the RT-PCR reads, holding one entry per CDR3 protein. The profile shows hundreds of thousands of distinct CDR3 sequences, around 14% of them singletons. Sequenced sample: memory CD4+ T cells from blood. The receptors originated from a female donor in good health, serving as a healthy control.

CDR3 sequence: CASSQDGQGGEKLFF. DNA for the CDR3: TGCGCCAGCAGCCAAGATGGTCAGGGAGGTGAAAAACTGTTTTTT. The chain employs TRBV4-3 and TRBJ1-4; D may be TRBD1 (5 bases). CDR3 length equals 15 residues. Looked up from germline, CDR1 is LGHNA and CDR2 is YSLEER. V lost 0 bases to trimming and J lost 7 bases, with 12 bases between them.

This clonotype came up many times. This chain joins TRBV5-1 and TRBJ2-3; no clear D gene. The germline CDR1 and CDR2 sequences are SGHRS and YFSETQ. This CDR3 region has 13 residues. V lost 4 bases, J lost 6 bases, and 12 bases lay in between. The CDR3 sequence: CASSINSGDTQYF. In DNA, the CDR3 is TGCGCCAGCAGCATCAACTCAGGCGATACGCAGTATTTT.

This clonotype has a handful of counts. V and J are TRBV6-5 and TRBJ2-7; D perhaps matches TRBD1 (6 bases). V dropped 7 bases and J dropped 2 bases, with 15 bases sitting between them. The CDR3 has 14 amino acids. Germline CDR1 is MNHEY and CDR2 is SVGAGI. CDR3 residues: CASTPGAVAYEQYF. DNA for the CDR3: TGTGCCAGCACTCCAGGGGCAGTAGCCTACGAGCAGTACTTC.

The rearrangement joins TRBV6-2 or TRBV6-3 to TRBJ2-1; 8 positions match TRBD2. Germline values: CDR1 MNHEY, CDR2 SVGEGT. V shed 0 bases, J shed 7 bases, and the junction held 8 bases outside the gene matches. The CDR3 runs 16 residues. The CDR3 DNA follows: TGTGCCAGCAGTTACTCGGCGGGAGGCCTCACAAATGAGCAGTTCTTC. Residues: CASSYSAGGLTNEQFF.

This clonotype was detected a few times. The V call is TRBV3-1, the J call TRBJ2-4; D unclear. V was clipped by 6 bases and J by 2 bases, with 11 bases between them. There are 14 residues in the CDR3. Germline V gene data show CDR1 as LGHDT and CDR2 as YNNKEL (reference sequence). CDR3 DNA sequence: TGTGCCAGCAGTAGGAGAGAAACCAAAAACATTCAGTACTTC. This codes for CASSRRETKNIQYF.

This clonotype was counted a few times. This rearrangement joins TRBV5-1 to TRBJ1-2; 7 bases fit TRBD1. J was trimmed by 7 bases and V by 3 bases; bases with no gene match: 9. The CDR3 runs 14 residues. The V gene's germline CDR1 is SGHRS and CDR2 YFSETQ. The CDR3 loop reads CASSYLRQGSGYTF. The DNA of the CDR3 is TGCGCCAGCAGCTATCTAAGACAGGGAAGTGGCTACACCTTC.

This clonotype was observed a few times. This chain joins TRBV12-5 and TRBJ2-7; no firm D call. Per the germline V gene, CDR1 is LGHNT and CDR2 is FRNRAP. V dropped 6 bases and J dropped 1 base, with 19 bases sitting between them. There are 16 residues in the CDR3. The DNA of the CDR3 is TGTGCTAGTGGGGTCCAATCATCGCCCCTGTCCTACGAGCAGTACTTC. Residues: CASGVQSSPLSYEQYF.

Only a few counts were recorded for this clonotype. The chain is built from TRBV20-1 and TRBJ1-1, with TRBD1 as a possible D gene (6 bases). Trimming stripped 5 bases from V and 1 base from J, with 17 bases between. The CDR3 contains 15 residues. Germline CDR1 DFQATT, CDR2 SNEGSKA (reference sequence). CDR3 protein: CSAPPGHPQNTEAFF. The DNA for the CDR3 is TGCAGTGCTCCTCCGGGACACCCACAGAACACTGAAGCTTTCTTT.

This clonotype was seen more than once but under ten times. For the CDR3, the DNA is TGTGCCATCAGAATTACCGGGTCAGGGATAGCAGATACGCAGTATTTT. Translating gives CAIRITGSGIADTQYF. The rearrangement uses TRBV10-3 and TRBJ2-3, with a tentative D call TRBD1 (5 bases). V lost 6 bases, J lost 4 bases, and 20 bases lay in between. CDR3 size: 16 residues. Germline CDR1 ENHRY, CDR2 SYGVKD.

This clonotype was found a few times. The gene calls are TRBV7-8 and TRBJ1-2; D gene ambiguous. The CDR3 is made up of 13 amino acids. V was shortened by 5 bases and J by 6 bases, with 13 bases between the two germline ends. CDR1 is SGHVS and CDR2 is FQNEAQ in the germline V gene. The CDR3 DNA reads TGTGCCAGCAGCCCTTTCGGCGGGGATGGCTACACCTTC. Its translation is CASSPFGGDGYTF.

This clonotype occurred many times. The CDR3 is CASSESRQYNSPLHF. The CDR3, as DNA: TGCGCCAGCAGTGAGTCGCGGCAGTATAATTCACCCCTCCACTTT. The chain has TRBV10-2 and TRBJ1-6; no reliable D call. Germline-derived CDR1 and CDR2 are WSHSY and SAAADI. Trimming removed 0 bases at V and 4 bases at J, with 7 bases between. The length of the CDR3 is 15 residues.

This clonotype showed up many times. The V call is TRBV9, the J call TRBJ2-1, with TRBD1 matching 8 bases. The V segment lost 6 bases and the J segment 6 bases; nucleotides outside the gene matches: 8. CDR3 length: 14 amino acids. Germline assignment: CDR1 SGDLS and CDR2 YYNGEE. CDR3 in DNA: TGTGCCAGCACCCCCGACGGGACAGGCAATGAGCAGTTCTTC. It is translated as CASTPDGTGNEQFF.

The J gene is TRBJ1-1, the V gene TRBV6-6; TRBD1 matches 7 bases. V shed 7 bases, J shed 4 bases, and the junction held 6 bases outside the gene matches. This CDR3 comprises 13 residues. Germline V CDR1 and CDR2: MNHNY, SVGAGI (reference sequence). The DNA of the CDR3 is TGTGCCAGCAAACAAAGGGGGCCCACTGAAGCTTTCTTT. Protein product: CASKQRGPTEAFF.

Points on this clonotype: A much larger clonotype is one base distant, so this may be a read error. This chain connects TRBV12-3 or TRBV12-4 to TRBJ1-5; D ambiguous. The CDR3 is 13 residues long. The V gene lost 8 bases and the J gene lost 7 bases, with 15 bases spanning the gap. The CDR3 region has the DNA TGTGCCAGCGGTCGCGGGTCAACGCAGCCCCAGCATTTT. Translation: CASGRGSTQPQHF.

The rearrangement links TRBV20-1 to TRBJ2-2; TRBD2 might be the D (6 bases). CDR3 length: 11 amino acids. The germline V gene encodes CDR1 DFQATT and CDR2 SNEGSKA (reference sequence). V lost 6 bases, J lost 9 bases, and 11 bases lay in between. CDR3 bases: TGCAGTGCCCGGGGGATCCGGGAGCTGTTTTTT. Its protein product is CSARGIRELFF.

The rearrangement links TRBV5-6 to TRBJ2-5, with D possibly TRBD1 on 5 matching bases. The V gene's germline CDR1 is SGHDT and CDR2 YYEEEE. V dropped 6 bases and J dropped 4 bases, with 13 bases sitting between them. This CDR3 contains 13 residues. The CDR3 protein is CASTARVRETQYF. In DNA, the CDR3 is TGTGCCAGCACCGCCAGGGTGAGAGAGACCCAGTACTTC.

This clonotype was seen at least ten times. The genes are TRBV5-6 and TRBJ1-2; D is possibly TRBD1 (5 bases). V was trimmed by 1 base and J by 5 bases, leaving 12 bases between them. CDR3 length equals 14 residues. CDR1 and CDR2 (germline): SGHDT, YYEEEE. CDR3 bases: TGTGCCAGCAGCTTGCGGTCAGGGCGATATGGCTACACCTTC. Its protein product is CASSLRSGRYGYTF.

This clonotype was counted at least ten times. This sequence joins TRBV20-1 and TRBJ1-2; 10 nucleotides match TRBD1. This CDR3 has 14 residues. CDR1 is DFQATT and CDR2 is SNEGSKA in the germline V gene (reference sequence). V was pared by 5 bases and J by 7 bases, with 10 bases of the junction left unmatched. CDR3 nucleotides: TGCAGTGCTCCGAGGACAGGGGGATCGTCTGGCTACACCTTC. Amino acid sequence: CSAPRTGGSSGYTF.

This clonotype was detected a few times. The chain combines TRBV2 with TRBJ1-2; TRBD1 might be the D (6 bases). The germline gives CDR1 SNHLY, CDR2 FYNNEI. The CDR3 is 12 residues long. V lost 2 bases to trimming and J lost 6 bases, with 7 bases between them. The CDR3 loop is CASSESGDGYTF. CDR3 nucleotides: TGTGCCAGCAGTGAATCAGGGGATGGCTACACCTTC.